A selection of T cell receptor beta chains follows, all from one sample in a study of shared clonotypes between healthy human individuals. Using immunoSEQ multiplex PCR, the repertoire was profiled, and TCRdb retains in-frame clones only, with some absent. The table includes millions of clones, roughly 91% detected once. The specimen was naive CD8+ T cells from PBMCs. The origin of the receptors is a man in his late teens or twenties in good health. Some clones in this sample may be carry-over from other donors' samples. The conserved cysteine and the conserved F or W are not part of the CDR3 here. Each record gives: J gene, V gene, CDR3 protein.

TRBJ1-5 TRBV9 ASSDDGNQPQH
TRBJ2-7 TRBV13 ASSPGAGPFDEQY
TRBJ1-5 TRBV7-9 ASSLGGPTYQPQH
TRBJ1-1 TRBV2 ARVGDSEAF
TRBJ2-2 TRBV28 ASSPLVWRENTGELF
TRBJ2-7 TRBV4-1 ASSSRVSGYEQY
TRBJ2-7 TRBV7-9 ASSPIDRPYEQY
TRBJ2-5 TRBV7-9 ASSVMGGVQETQY
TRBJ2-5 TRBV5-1 ASTGMGEKTQY
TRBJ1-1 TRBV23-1 AAGGGPSNTEAF
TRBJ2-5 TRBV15 ATSRGPPVETQY
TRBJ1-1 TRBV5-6 ASSLQNTEAF
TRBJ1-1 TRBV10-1 ASSETDRSVDTEAF
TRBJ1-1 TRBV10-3 AIAPGTVNTEAF
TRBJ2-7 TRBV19 ASSQWLAVSYEQY
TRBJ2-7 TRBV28 ASSWAYEQY
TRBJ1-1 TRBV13 ASSARQGAAEAF